A selection of T cell receptor beta chains follows, all from one sample in a study of blood T cells in healthy people across ages. Using its own MiXCR run on the 5' RACE reads, TCRdb lists one record per CDR3 protein. The sample lists roughly 800,000 distinct CDR3 sequences, over 45% occurring once. Sequenced input: blood. The receptors derive from a man under 40 in good health. Each CDR3 is given with its conserved first and last residue. A D gene is named only where the DNA matches it firmly.

cdr3_length,j_call,d_call,v_call,cdr3_aa
16,TRBJ2-6,NA,TRBV14,CASSHLDSPRANVLTF
15,TRBJ2-1,NA,TRBV7-2,CASSLDMSSYNEQFF
16,TRBJ2-7,NA,TRBV3-1,CASSQSQRMPHYEQYF
17,TRBJ1-2,TRBD1,TRBV28,CASSFMKGARGANGYTF
14,TRBJ1-2,NA,TRBV7-2,CASSLATGPNGYTF
15,TRBJ1-4,TRBD1,TRBV2,CASSLLRDRGEKLFF
16,TRBJ2-1,TRBD2,TRBV7-9,CAGRLAGGVSYNEQFF
14,TRBJ1-1,TRBD1,TRBV7-2,CASSLDRGLPEAFF
15,TRBJ2-5,NA,TRBV7-9,CASSSTGGVQETQYF
16,TRBJ2-3,TRBD2,TRBV5-1,CASSTLWGLAGPSQYF
13,TRBJ1-6,NA,TRBV25-1,CASSERSLPPLHF
12,TRBJ1-5,NA,TRBV2,CASSYSDQPQHF
14,TRBJ1-5,TRBD1,TRBV28,CASSATQGWQPQHF
10,TRBJ1-1,TRBD1,TRBV6-6,CASRQGKAFF
13,TRBJ2-3,NA,TRBV10-3,CAIGASVKDTQYF
13,TRBJ2-1,TRBD2,TRBV6-6,CASRPPAGDEQFF
16,TRBJ1-5,NA,TRBV20-1,CSASEGAAVSNQPQHF
14,TRBJ2-7,NA,TRBV5-1,CASSLGGSPYEQYF
16,TRBJ1-2,NA,TRBV7-6,CASSLRSGGGRYGYTF
15,TRBJ2-3,TRBD2,TRBV20-1,CSAPQREGLGDTQYF
13,NA,NA,TRBV29-1,CSASSAQYNEQYF
15,TRBJ2-3,TRBD1,TRBV6-4,CASFGTERPTDTQYF
13,TRBJ1-1,TRBD1,TRBV13,CASSLDRGSEAFF
14,TRBJ1-2,NA,TRBV29-1,CSGLISGGFDGYTF
14,TRBJ2-5,TRBD2,TRBV28,CASRTSGNSNEQYF
13,TRBJ1-2,NA,TRBV6-2/TRBV6-3,CASTRQPNYGYTF
14,TRBJ2-1,TRBD1,TRBV12-3/TRBV12-4,CASSLSTGYNEQFF
17,TRBJ1-2,NA,TRBV15,CATSRGINQEGTNGYTF
11,TRBJ1-1,NA,TRBV20-1,CSHLRNTEAFF
16,TRBJ1-1,NA,TRBV18,CASSPEGTTLNTEAFF
20,TRBJ2-5,NA,TRBV12-3/TRBV12-4,CASSGQVGASYTFSSGTKYF
14,TRBJ2-7,TRBD2,TRBV20-1,CSAHSGSAAYEQYF
12,TRBJ2-5,NA,TRBV3-1,CASSPLEETQYF
13,TRBJ1-2,TRBD1,TRBV18,CASSPPDRGGYTF
15,TRBJ2-1,TRBD2,TRBV12-3/TRBV12-4,CASSLALAGGNEQFF
15,TRBJ1-2,NA,TRBV5-1,CASSWDGVGGYGYTF
14,TRBJ2-7,TRBD2,TRBV6-5,CASSYAAGAYEQYF
14,TRBJ1-5,TRBD1,TRBV27,CASRQGGGNQPQHF
14,TRBJ1-4,TRBD1,TRBV25-1,CASSDGQGPSLLFF
14,TRBJ2-7,TRBD1,TRBV12-3/TRBV12-4,CASRPDRSSYEQYF
11,TRBJ2-7,TRBD1,TRBV20-1,CSADRDPEQYF
18,TRBJ2-5,NA,TRBV4-1,CASSLIYPAGTLSETQYF
17,TRBJ2-4,NA,TRBV28,CASGGWGGGLAKNIQYF
14,TRBJ2-5,NA,TRBV7-6,CASSPGVRVETQYF
17,TRBJ2-3,TRBD2,TRBV11-2,CASSTGTSGRRGDTQYF
14,TRBJ2-7,NA,TRBV3-1,CASSQSWASYEQYF
16,TRBJ1-3,NA,TRBV7-2,CASSLTGSSTRNTIYF
13,TRBJ2-5,TRBD1,TRBV6-5,CASRRGTGDTQYF
15,TRBJ2-3,NA,TRBV5-1,CASSPSRDNTDTQYF
15,TRBJ2-1,NA,TRBV12-5,CASGLAAGDYNEQFF
15,TRBJ2-3,TRBD2,TRBV6-2/TRBV6-3,CASSDPAGGTDTQYF
15,TRBJ2-7,TRBD1,TRBV7-2,CASSPGTGRNYEQYF
12,TRBJ2-3,NA,TRBV27,CASSRYTDTQYF